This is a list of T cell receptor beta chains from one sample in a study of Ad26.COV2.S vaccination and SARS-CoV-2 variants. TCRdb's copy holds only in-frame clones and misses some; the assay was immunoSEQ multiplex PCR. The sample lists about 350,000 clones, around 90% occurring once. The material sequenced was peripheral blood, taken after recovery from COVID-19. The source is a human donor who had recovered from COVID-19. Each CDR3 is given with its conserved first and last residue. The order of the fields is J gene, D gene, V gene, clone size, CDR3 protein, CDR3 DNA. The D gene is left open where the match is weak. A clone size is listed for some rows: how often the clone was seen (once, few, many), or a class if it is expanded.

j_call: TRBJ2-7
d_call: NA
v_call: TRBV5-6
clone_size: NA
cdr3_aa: CASSLGFLYEQYF
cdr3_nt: TGTGCCAGCAGCTTGGGGTTTCTCTACGAGCAGTACTTC

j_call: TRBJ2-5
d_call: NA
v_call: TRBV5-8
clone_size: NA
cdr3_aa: CASSQITQGLGETQYF
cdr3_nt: TGTGCCAGCAGCCAAATCACACAGGGTCTTGGAGAGACCCAGTACTTC

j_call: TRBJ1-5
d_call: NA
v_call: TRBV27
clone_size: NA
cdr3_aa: CASSSQGGNQPQHF
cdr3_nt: TGTGCCAGCAGTTCACAGGGCGGCAATCAGCCCCAGCATTTT

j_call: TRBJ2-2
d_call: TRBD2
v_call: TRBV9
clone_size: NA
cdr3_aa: CASSELPGLGSTGELFF
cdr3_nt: TGTGCCAGCAGCGAACTTCCGGGACTAGGGTCCACCGGGGAGCTGTTTTTT

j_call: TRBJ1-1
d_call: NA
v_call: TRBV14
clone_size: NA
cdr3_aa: CASSHHGLNTEAFF
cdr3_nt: TGTGCCAGCAGCCATCACGGGTTGAACACTGAAGCTTTCTTT

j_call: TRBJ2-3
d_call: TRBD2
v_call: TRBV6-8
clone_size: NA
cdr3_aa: CASSYGTSGTDTQYF
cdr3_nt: TGTGCCAGCAGTTACGGGACTAGCGGCACAGATACGCAGTATTTT

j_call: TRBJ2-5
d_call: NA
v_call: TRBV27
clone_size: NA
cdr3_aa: CASSEMQGPGTQYF
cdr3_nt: TGTGCCAGCAGTGAAATGCAGGGACCAGGGACCCAGTACTTC

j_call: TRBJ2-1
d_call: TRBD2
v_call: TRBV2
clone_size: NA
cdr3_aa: CASSQTSGGALSYNEQFF
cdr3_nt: TGTGCCAGCAGCCAGACTAGCGGGGGGGCCCTCTCCTACAATGAGCAGTTCTTC

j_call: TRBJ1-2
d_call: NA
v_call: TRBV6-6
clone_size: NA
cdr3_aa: CASSYSGEYTF
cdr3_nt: TGTGCCAGCAGTTACTCGGGAGAGTACACCTTC

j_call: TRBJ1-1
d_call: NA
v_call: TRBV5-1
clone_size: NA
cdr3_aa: CASRPHVGEGDTEAFF
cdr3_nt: TGCGCCAGCCGGCCCCATGTCGGGGAGGGGGACACTGAAGCTTTCTTT

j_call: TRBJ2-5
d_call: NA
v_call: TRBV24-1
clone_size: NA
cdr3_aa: CATSDPRQGGETQYF
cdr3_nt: TGTGCCACCAGTGATCCCAGACAGGGAGGCGAGACCCAGTACTTC

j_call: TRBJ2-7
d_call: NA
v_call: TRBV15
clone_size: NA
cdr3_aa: CATSRGGRQYF
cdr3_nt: TGTGCCACCAGCAGGGGGGGGCGTCAGTACTTC

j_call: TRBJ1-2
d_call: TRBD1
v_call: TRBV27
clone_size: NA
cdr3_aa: CASRSDRGPYGYTF
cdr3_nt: TGTGCCAGCAGGTCAGACAGGGGGCCCTATGGCTACACCTTC

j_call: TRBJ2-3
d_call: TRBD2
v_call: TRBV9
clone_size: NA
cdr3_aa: CASSVSGGATDTQYF
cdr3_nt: TGTGCCAGCAGCGTAAGCGGGGGGGCCACAGATACGCAGTATTTT

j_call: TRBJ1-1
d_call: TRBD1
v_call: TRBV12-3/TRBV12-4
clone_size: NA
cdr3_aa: CASSRDRAAFF
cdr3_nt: TGTGCCAGCAGTCGGGACAGGGCAGCTTTCTTT

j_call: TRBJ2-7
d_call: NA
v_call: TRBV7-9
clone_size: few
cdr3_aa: CASSFSGSYEQYF
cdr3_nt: TGTGCCAGCAGCTTCTCAGGGAGCTACGAGCAGTACTTC

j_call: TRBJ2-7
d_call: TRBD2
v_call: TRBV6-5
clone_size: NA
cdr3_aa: CASRPGLAGVYEQYF
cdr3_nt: TGTGCCAGCAGACCTGGACTAGCGGGGGTCTACGAGCAGTACTTC

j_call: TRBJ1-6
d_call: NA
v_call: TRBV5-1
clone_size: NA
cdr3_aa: CASSLWGRLNSPLHF
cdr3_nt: TGCGCCAGCAGCTTGTGGGGACGGCTAAATTCACCCCTCCACTTT

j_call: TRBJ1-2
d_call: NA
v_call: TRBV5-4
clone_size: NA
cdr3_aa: CASRDDYNYGYTF
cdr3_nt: TGTGCCAGCCGCGATGATTACAACTATGGCTACACCTTC

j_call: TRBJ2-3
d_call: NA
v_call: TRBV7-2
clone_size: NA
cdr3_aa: CASSLALDTQYF
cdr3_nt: TGTGCCAGCAGCTTAGCGCTCGATACGCAGTATTTT

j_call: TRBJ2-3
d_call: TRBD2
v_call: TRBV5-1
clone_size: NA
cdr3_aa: CASSPPAGSGDTQYF
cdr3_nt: TGCGCCAGCAGCCCCCCAGCGGGGTCCGGTGATACGCAGTATTTT

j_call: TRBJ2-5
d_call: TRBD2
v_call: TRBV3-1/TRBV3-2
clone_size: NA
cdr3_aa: CASDRAGTQETQYF
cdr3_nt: TGTGCCAGCGACCGAGCGGGGACCCAAGAGACCCAGTACTTC

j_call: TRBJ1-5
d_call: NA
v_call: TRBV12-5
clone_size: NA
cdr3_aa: CASGSKRPQHF
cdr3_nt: TGTGCTAGTGGTTCGAAGAGGCCCCAGCATTTT

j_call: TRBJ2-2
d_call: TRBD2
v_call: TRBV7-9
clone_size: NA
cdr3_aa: CASSPGAGENTGELFF
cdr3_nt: TGTGCCAGCAGCCCGGGAGCGGGGGAGAACACCGGGGAGCTGTTTTTT

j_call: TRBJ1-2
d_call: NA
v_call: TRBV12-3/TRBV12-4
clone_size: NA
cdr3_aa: CASSLGTFYGYTF
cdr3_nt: TGTGCCAGCAGTCTGGGGACGTTCTATGGCTACACCTTC

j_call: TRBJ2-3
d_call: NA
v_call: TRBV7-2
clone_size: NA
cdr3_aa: CASSLDGSGSTDTQYF
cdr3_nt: TGTGCCAGCAGCCTCGATGGGAGCGGGAGCACAGATACGCAGTATTTT

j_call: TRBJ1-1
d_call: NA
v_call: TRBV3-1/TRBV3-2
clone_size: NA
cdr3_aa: CASSQTGINTEAFF
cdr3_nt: TGTGCCAGCAGCCAAACAGGTATTAACACTGAAGCTTTCTTT

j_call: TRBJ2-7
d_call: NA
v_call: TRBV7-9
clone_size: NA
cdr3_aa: CASSLAGDVYEQYF
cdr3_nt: TGTGCCAGCAGCTTAGCGGGGGATGTCTACGAGCAGTACTTC

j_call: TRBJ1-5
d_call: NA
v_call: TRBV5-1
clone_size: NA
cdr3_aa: CASSRDGNQPQHF
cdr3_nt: TGCGCCAGCAGCCGGGACGGGAATCAGCCCCAGCATTTT

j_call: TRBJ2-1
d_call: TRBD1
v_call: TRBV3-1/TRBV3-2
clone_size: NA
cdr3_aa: CASSQDQGATNEQFF
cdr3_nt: TGTGCCAGCAGCCAAGATCAGGGGGCGACAAATGAGCAGTTCTTC

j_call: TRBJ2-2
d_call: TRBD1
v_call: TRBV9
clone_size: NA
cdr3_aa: CASSEEITGGANTGELFF
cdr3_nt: TGTGCCAGCAGCGAGGAGATAACAGGGGGCGCGAACACCGGGGAGCTGTTTTTT

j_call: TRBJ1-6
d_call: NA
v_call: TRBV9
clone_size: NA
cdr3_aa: CASRAHLGNSPLHF
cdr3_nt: TGTGCCAGCAGGGCACACCTGGGTAATTCACCCCTCCACTTT

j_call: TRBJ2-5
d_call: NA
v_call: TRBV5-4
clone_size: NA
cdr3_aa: CASSSTLEGSGSTQYF
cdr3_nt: TGTGCCAGCAGCTCGACCCTAGAGGGCTCAGGGTCGACCCAGTACTTC

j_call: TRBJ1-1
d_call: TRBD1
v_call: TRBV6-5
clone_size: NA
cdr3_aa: CATLIRQGEAFF
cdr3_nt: TGTGCCACCCTGATACGACAGGGTGAAGCTTTCTTT

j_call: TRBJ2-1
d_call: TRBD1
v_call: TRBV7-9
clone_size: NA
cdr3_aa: CASSPTSGQGVDEQFF
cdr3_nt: TGTGCCAGCAGCCCAACCTCGGGACAGGGGGTCGATGAGCAGTTCTTC

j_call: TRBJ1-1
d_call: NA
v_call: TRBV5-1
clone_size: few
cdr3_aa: CASSIFGGVSGMNTEAFF
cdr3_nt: TGCGCCAGCAGCATCTTCGGGGGCGTTTCGGGAATGAACACTGAAGCTTTCTTT

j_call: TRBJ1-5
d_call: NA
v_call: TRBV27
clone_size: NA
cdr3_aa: CASSLRGDYQPQHF
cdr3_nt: TGTGCCAGCAGTTTAAGAGGAGATTATCAGCCCCAGCATTTT

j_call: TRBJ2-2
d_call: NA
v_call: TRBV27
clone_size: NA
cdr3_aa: CASSLLGDTGELFF
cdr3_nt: TGTGCCAGCAGTTTATTAGGGGACACCGGGGAGCTGTTTTTT

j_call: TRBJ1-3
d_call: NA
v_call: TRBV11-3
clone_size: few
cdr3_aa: CASSQSGNTIYF
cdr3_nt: TGTGCCAGCAGCCAGAGCGGGAACACCATATATTTT

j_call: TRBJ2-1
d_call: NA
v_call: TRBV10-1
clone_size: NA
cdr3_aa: CASSEAGFGDEQFF
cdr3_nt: TGCGCCAGCAGTGAGGCGGGGTTCGGGGATGAGCAGTTCTTC

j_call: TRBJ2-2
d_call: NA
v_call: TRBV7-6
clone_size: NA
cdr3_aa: CASSLELVRTNTGELFF
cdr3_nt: TGTGCCAGCAGCTTAGAATTGGTTCGCACAAACACCGGGGAGCTGTTTTTT

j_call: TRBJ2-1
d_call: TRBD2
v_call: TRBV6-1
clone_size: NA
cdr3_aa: CASSERGGPYNEQFF
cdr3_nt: TGTGCCAGCAGTGAGCGGGGGGGCCCATACAATGAGCAGTTCTTC

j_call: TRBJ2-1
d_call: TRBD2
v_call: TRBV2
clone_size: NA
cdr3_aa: CASSERASGGYYNEQFF
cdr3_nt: TGTGCCAGCAGTGAACGGGCTAGCGGGGGATACTACAATGAGCAGTTCTTC

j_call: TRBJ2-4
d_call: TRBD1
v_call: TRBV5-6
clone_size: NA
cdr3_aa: CASSPGTGKGNIQYF
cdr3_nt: TGTGCCAGCAGCCCCGGGACAGGGAAGGGAAACATTCAGTACTTC

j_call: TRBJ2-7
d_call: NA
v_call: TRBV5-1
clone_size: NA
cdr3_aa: CASSLDVRANYEQYF
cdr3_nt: TGCGCCAGCAGCTTGGACGTCAGGGCCAACTACGAGCAGTACTTC

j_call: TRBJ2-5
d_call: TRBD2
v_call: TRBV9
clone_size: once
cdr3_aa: CASSVGLAGGPETQYF
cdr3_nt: TGTGCCAGCAGCGTCGGACTAGCGGGGGGGCCGGAGACCCAGTACTTC

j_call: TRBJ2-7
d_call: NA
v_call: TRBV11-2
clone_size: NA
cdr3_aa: CASSSSRGGVWYEQYF
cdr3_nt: TGTGCCAGCAGCTCGTCCCGGGGTGGGGTTTGGTACGAGCAGTACTTC

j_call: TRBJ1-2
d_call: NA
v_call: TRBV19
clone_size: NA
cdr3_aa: CASIPPGTSYGYTF
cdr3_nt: TGTGCCAGTATCCCCCCAGGGACGTCCTATGGCTACACCTTC

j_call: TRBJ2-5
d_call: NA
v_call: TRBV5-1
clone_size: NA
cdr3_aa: CASSWPRDGKDQETQYF
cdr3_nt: TGCGCCAGCAGCTGGCCCCGGGACGGGAAGGATCAAGAGACCCAGTACTTC

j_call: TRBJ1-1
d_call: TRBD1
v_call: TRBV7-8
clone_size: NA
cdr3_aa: CASSRDRVTEAFF
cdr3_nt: TGTGCCAGCAGCCGGGACAGGGTCACTGAAGCTTTCTTT

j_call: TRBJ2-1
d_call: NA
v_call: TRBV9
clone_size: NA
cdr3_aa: CASTRVGDNEQFF
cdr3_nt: TGTGCCAGCACCAGGGTGGGGGACAATGAGCAGTTCTTC

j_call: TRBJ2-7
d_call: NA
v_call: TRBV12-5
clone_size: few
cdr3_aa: CASGLVIRRGSYEQYF
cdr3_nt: TGTGCTAGTGGTTTGGTAATTAGGCGGGGTTCCTACGAGCAGTACTTC

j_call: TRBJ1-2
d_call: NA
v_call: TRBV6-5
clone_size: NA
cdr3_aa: CASRTGSAGYTF
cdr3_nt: TGTGCCAGCAGAACAGGGTCGGCTGGCTACACCTTC

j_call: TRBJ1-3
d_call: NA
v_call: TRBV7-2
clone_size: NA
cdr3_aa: CASSKGPNSGNTIYF
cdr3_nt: TGTGCCAGCAGCAAGGGACCGAACTCTGGAAACACCATATATTTT

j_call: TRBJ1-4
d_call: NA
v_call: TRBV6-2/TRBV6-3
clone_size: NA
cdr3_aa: CASSYLAATNEKLFF
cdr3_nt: TGTGCCAGCAGTTATTTGGCAGCAACTAATGAAAAACTGTTTTTT

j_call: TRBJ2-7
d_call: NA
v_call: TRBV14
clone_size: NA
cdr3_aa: CASSLGQGLSSYEQYF
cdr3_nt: TGTGCCAGCAGCCTGGGACAAGGCCTTTCCTCCTACGAGCAGTACTTC

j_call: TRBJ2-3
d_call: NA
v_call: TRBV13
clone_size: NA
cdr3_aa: CASSLEASATDTQYF
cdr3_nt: TGTGCCAGCAGCTTAGAGGCTAGCGCCACAGATACGCAGTATTTT

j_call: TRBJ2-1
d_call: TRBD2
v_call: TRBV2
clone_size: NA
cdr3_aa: CASRGLAISNEQFF
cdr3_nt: TGTGCCAGCAGGGGACTAGCGATCTCCAATGAGCAGTTCTTC

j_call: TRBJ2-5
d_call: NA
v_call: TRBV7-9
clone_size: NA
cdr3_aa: CAIGRVETQYF
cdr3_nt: TGTGCCATCGGCAGGGTTGAGACCCAGTACTTC